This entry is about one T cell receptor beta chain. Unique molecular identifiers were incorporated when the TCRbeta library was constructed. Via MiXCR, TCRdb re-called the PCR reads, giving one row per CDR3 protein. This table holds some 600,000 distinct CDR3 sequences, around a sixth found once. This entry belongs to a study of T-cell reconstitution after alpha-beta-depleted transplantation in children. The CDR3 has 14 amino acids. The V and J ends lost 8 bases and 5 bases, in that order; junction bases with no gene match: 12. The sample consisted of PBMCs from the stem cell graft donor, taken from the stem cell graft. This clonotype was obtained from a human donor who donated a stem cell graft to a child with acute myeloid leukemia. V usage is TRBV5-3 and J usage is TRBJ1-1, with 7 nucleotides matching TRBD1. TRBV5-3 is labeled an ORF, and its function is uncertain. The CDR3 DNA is TGTGCCAGGAGCCCGACAGGGCCATGGACTGAAGCTTTCTTT. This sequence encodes CARSPTGPWTEAFF.